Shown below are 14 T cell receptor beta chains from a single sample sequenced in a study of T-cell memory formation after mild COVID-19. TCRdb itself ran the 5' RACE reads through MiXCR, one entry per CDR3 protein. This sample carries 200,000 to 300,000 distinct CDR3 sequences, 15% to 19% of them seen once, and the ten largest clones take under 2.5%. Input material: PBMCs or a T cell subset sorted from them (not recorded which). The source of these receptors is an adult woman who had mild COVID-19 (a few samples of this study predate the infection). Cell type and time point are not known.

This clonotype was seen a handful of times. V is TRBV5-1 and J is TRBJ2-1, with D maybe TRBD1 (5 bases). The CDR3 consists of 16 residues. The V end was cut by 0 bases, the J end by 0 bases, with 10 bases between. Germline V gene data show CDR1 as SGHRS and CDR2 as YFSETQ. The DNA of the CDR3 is TGCGCCAGCAGCTTGGCTCCAGGGTCCTCCTACAATGAGCAGTTCTTC. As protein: CASSLAPGSSYNEQFF.

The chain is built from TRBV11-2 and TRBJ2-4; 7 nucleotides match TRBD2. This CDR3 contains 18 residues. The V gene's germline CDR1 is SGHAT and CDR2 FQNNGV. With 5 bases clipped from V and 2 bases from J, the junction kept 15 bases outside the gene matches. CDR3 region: CASSPGGLPVGTKNIQYF. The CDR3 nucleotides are TGTGCCAGCAGCCCCGGGGGACTACCTGTAGGGACCAAAAACATTCAGTACTTC.

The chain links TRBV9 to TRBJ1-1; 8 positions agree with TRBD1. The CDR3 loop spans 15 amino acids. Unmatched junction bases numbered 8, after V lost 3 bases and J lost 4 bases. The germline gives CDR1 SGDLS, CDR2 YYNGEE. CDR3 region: CASSDTTGVGTEAFF. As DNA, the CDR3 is TGTGCCAGCAGCGACACGACAGGGGTAGGCACTGAAGCTTTCTTT.

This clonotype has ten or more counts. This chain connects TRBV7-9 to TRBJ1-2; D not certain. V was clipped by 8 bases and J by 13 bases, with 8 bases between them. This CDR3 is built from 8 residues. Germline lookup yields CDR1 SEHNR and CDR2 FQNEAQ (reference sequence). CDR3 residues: CASPLSTF. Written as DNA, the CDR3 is TGTGCCAGCCCCTTATCCACCTTC. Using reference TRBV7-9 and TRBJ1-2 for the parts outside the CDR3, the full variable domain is DTGVSQNPRHKITKRGQNVTFRCDPISEHNRLYWYRQTLGQGPEFLTYFQNEAQLEKSRLLSDRFSAERPKGSFSTLEIQRTEQGDSAMYLCASPLSTFGSGTRLTVV.

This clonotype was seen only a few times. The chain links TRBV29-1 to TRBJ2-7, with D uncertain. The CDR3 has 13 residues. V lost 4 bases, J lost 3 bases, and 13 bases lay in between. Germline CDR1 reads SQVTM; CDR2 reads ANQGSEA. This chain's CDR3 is CSVASPPNYEQYF. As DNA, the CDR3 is TGCAGCGTTGCATCACCGCCCAACTACGAGCAGTACTTC.

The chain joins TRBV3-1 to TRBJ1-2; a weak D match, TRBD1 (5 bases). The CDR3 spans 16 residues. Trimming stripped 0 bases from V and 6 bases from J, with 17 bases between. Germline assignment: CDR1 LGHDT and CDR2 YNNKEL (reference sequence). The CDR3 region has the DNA TGTGCCAGCAGCCAAGAGGCGTTGGGGGGGATGAATGGCTACACCTTC. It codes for CASSQEALGGMNGYTF.

The CDR3: CASRQSTDTQYF. In DNA, the CDR3 is TGCGCCAGTAGACAATCCACAGATACGCAGTATTTT. The rearrangement joins TRBV5-1 to TRBJ2-3, with D uncertain. Germline V lookup: CDR1 SGHRS, CDR2 YFSETQ. V dropped 8 bases and J dropped 2 bases, with 9 bases sitting between them. The CDR3 has 12 residues.

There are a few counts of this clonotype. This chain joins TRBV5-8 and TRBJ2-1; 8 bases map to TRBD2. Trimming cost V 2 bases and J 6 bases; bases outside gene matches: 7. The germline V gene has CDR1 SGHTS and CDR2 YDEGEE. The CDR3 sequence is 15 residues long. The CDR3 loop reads CASSLGSGRGNEQFF. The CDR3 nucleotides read TGTGCCAGCAGCTTAGGAAGCGGGAGAGGCAATGAGCAGTTCTTC.

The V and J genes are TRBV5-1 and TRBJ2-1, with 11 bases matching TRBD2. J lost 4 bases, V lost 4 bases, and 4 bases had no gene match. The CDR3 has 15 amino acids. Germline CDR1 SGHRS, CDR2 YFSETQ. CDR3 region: CASSGTSGFYNEQFF. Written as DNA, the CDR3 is TGCGCCAGCAGCGGGACTAGCGGCTTTTACAATGAGCAGTTCTTC. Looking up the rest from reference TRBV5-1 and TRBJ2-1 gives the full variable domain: KAGVTQTPRYLIKTRGQQVTLSCSPISGHRSVSWYQQTPGQGLQFLFEYFSETQRNKGNFPGRFSGRQFSNSRSEMNVSTLELGDSALYLCASSGTSGFYNEQFFGPGTRLTVL.

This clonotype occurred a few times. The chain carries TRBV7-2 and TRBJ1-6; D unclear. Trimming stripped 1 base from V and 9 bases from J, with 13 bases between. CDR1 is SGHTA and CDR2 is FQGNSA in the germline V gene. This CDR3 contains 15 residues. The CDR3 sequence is CASSLDWGLGSPLHF. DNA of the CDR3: TGTGCCAGCAGCTTAGATTGGGGATTGGGTTCACCCCTCCACTTT.

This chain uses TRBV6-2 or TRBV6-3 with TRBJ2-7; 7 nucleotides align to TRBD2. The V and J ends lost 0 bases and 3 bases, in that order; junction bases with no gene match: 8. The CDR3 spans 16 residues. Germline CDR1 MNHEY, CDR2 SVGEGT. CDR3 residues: CASSYSRGRRLYEQYF. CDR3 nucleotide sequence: TGTGCCAGCAGTTACTCGCGCGGGAGACGACTCTACGAGCAGTACTTC.

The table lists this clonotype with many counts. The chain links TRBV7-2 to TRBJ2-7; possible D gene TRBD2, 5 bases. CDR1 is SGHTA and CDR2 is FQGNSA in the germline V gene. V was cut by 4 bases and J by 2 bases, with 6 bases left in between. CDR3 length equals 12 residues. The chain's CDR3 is CASSSTTYEQYF. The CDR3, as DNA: TGTGCCAGCAGCTCGACTACCTACGAGCAGTACTTC.

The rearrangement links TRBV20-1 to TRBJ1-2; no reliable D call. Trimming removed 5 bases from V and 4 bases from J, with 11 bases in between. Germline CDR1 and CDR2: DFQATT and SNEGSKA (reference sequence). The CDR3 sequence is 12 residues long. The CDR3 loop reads CSALVEAYGYTF. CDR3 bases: TGCAGTGCTCTGGTGGAGGCCTATGGCTACACCTTC.

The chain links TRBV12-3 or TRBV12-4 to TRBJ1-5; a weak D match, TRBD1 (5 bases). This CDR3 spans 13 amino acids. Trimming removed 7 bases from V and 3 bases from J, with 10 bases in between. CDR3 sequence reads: CASTRGNNQPQHF. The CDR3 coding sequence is TGTGCCAGCACGAGGGGTAACAATCAGCCCCAGCATTTT.